This T cell receptor beta chain was captured in a study of T-cell memory formation after mild COVID-19 (dated by TCRdb to 2020 to 2022). Regarding the study in general: TCR sequence clusters from the two donors were found to be largely donor specific. T-cell clones expanding and contracting after mild COVID-19 in a couple of donors were tracked by longitudinal TCRalpha and TCRbeta repertoire sequencing. Two young, previously healthy adult volunteers made up the cohort, one male and one female.

In the germline V gene (reference sequence), CDR1 corresponds to SEHNR and CDR2 to FQNEAQ. Reading from cysteine to phenylalanine, the CDR3 counts 16 amino acids. The sequence is cut down to CDR3 DNA, 48 bases in frame from base 1. Deletion took 2 bases off V and 1 base off J, with a span of 13 bases between the germline ends. The investigation overall reported the following: SARS-CoV-2 specificity was not confirmed for the second-wave clones peaking on day 37. Some responding clones were found in pre-infection memory, which suggests that pre-existing cross-reactive memory T cells took part in the SARS-CoV-2 response. Contracting CD4+ clones were located mainly in the CM and EM memory subsets, whereas CD8+ clones were found to be enriched in EMRA. Balanced CD4/CD8 phenotypes were observed for clones contracting from day 15 to 85, whereas a bias towards CD4+ was observed for a second wave of clones expanding from day 15 to 37. Only a couple of mild cases were covered by the study, and larger cohorts that include severe cases with pre-infection samples were considered necessary.

This clonotype was seen a handful of times. The antigen it binds to is not known. Base qualities were left out, and no much larger clone turns up one base away. Ficoll-Paque density gradient centrifugation was used to isolate PBMCs. TCRdb records Illumina NovaSeq 6000 as the sequencer. TCRalpha and TCRbeta cDNA libraries were constructed by 5'RACE with constant-segment primers, with sample barcodes and unique molecular identifiers being introduced. RNA was extracted from every sample with Trizol reagent. Amplification of the libraries took two PCR steps, and the second step added a second sample barcode plus Illumina TruSeq adapters. Sequencing of libraries was performed on an Illumina NovaSeq with 2 x 150 bp paired-end reads. On the authors' methods: Demultiplexing of reads and collapsing into UMI-guided consensus sequences were performed with migec v1.2.7. Using mixcr v2.1.11, UMI consensuses were aligned to TRA and TRB V and J templates and then assembled into clonotypes. A clonotype was counted as expanded or contracted only if both edgeR and NoisET called the change significant, with noise models trained on biological replicates. edgeR calls used a false discovery rate-adjusted p below 0.01 and a log2 fold-change threshold of 1. As an exploratory analysis of dynamics, max-normalized trajectories of the 1000 most abundant clonotypes were examined by PCA with hierarchical clustering. Separately sequenced CD4+ and CD8+ repertoires were used to assign a CD4 or CD8 phenotype to each responding clone. TCRdb's own reprocessing of the public reads used fastp at Q25 and MiXCR and kept productive beta chains. A single entry per CDR3 protein holds the most common genes and DNA from its merged rows. V and J calls and clone size were set by TCRdb, not the authors. The sample table records approximately 270,000 distinct CDR3 sequences; roughly 15% of these occur just once. Approximately 23% of the sample is taken by the ten largest.

This clonotype originated in a man aged 18-30 years who had mild COVID-19 (a few samples of this study predate the infection). The sample titles of this study are shuffled in the database, so cell type and time point are left out; the donor was told from shared clones. The receptor chain draws on TRBV7-9 and TRBJ2-3; the D gene may be TRBD1 or TRBD2, since each aligns over 5 bases. Sequenced input: PBMCs or a T cell subset sorted from them (not recorded which). Read as DNA, the sequence is TGTGCCAGCAGCTTATGGGCGGTGGGACGCACAGATACGCAGTATTTT. Translated, this is CASSLWAVGRTDTQYF.